Below are 3 T cell receptor beta chains sequenced from a single sample in a study of cytomegalovirus exposure and HLA in healthy donors (dated by TCRdb to between 2016 and 2019). Libraries came from the immunoSEQ multiplex PCR assay. For the multiplex PCR, a mixture combining 60 forward primers for TCR Vbeta segments and 13 reverse primers for TCR Jbeta segments was used. Imported from immuneACCESS, the table was reduced by TCRdb to in-frame sequences with V and J called. These copies leave out some clones; in studies compared against another copy, an unresolved V gene accounts for under half, and the cause of the remainder is not known. The sample table contains roughly 160,000 clones; only one count was recorded for approximately 80% of them. The top ten constitute less than 2.5% of the sample. What was sequenced was PBMCs. The receptors were gathered from a male donor in good health and CMV-seronegative.

This clone has just one count. This chain links TRBV6-5 with TRBJ2-5, with a weak D call TRBD1 (6 bases). This CDR3 is 13 amino acids long. V was pared by 5 bases and J by 4 bases, with 11 bases between. From germline, CDR1 is MNHEY and CDR2 SVGAGI. The DNA of the CDR3 is TGTGCCAGCAGTCTGGACAGCCTAGAGACCCAGTACTTC. Translating gives CASSLDSLETQYF.

This clone was seen only once. The chain couples TRBV4-1 to TRBJ2-7, with 9 bases that match TRBD1. The junction had 4 bases not matched to a gene; V was cut back by 0 bases and J by 4 bases. Per the germline V gene, CDR1 is MGHRA and CDR2 is YSYEKL. The CDR3 has 15 residues. The CDR3 region has the DNA TGCGCCAGCAGCCAAGATCCCGGGACAGGGTACGAGCAGTACTTC. Translation gives CASSQDPGTGYEQYF.

V and J are TRBV28 and TRBJ1-4; D is unclear. Germline-derived CDR1 and CDR2 are MDHEN and SYDVKM. This CDR3 comprises 13 residues. V lost 2 bases to trimming and J lost 8 bases, with 9 bases between them. The CDR3 bases are TGTGCCAGCAGTTTAGGGAGGAGAGAAAAACTGTTTTTT. It translates to CASSLGRREKLFF.